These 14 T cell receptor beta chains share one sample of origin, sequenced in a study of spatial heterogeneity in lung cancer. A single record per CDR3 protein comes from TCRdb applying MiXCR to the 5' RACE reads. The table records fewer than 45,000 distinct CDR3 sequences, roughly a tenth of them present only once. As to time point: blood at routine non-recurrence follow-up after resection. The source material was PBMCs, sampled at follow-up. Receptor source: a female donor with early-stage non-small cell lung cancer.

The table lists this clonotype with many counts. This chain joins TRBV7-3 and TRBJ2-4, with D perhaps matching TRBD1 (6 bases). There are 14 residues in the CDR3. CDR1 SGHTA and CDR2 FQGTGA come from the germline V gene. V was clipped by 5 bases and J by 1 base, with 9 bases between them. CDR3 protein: CASSAQGAKNIQYF. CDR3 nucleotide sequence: TGTGCCAGCAGCGCCCAGGGGGCCAAAAACATTCAGTACTTC.

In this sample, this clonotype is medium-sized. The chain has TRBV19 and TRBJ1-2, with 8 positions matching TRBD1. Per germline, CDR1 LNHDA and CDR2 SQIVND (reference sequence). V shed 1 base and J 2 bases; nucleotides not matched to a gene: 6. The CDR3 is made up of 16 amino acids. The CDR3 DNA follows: TGTGCCAGTAGTATAGCTCGGGACAGGATAAACTATGGCTACACCTTC. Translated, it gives CASSIARDRINYGYTF.

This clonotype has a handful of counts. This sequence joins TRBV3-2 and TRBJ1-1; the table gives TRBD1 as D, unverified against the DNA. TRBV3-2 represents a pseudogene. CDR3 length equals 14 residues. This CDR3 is CASSRQGFSTEAFF. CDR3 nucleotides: TGTGCCAGCAGCCGACAGGGGTTTAGCACTGAAGCTTTCTTT.

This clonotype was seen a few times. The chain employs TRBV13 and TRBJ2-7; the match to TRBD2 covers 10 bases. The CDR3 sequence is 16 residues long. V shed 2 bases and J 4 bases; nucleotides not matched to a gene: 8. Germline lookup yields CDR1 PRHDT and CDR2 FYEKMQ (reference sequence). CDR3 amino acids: CASSLRTSGGIYEQYF. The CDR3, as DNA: TGTGCCAGCAGCTTAAGGACTAGCGGTGGGATTTACGAGCAGTACTTC.

CDR3 sequence: CALSRSSDTQYF. Written as DNA, the CDR3 is TGTGCCTTGTCTAGGTCATCTGATACGCAGTATTTT. The rearrangement links TRBV28 to TRBJ2-3; unclear D gene. Looked up from germline, CDR1 is MDHEN and CDR2 is SYDVKM. Trimming cost V 11 bases and J 6 bases, with 15 bases left between them. The CDR3 consists of 12 residues. The variable domain in full, with the rest retrieved from reference TRBV28 and TRBJ2-3, is DVKVTQSSRYLVKRTGEKVFLECVQDMDHENMFWYRQDPGLGLRLIYFSYDVKMKEKGDIPEGYSVSREKKERFSLILESASTNQTSMYLCALSRSSDTQYFGPGTRLTVL.

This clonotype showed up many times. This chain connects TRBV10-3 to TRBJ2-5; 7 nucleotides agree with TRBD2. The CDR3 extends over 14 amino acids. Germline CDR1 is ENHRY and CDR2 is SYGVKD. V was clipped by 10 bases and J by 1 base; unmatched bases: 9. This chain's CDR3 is CATAGRLAQETQYF. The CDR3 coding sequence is TGTGCCACCGCAGGGCGACTAGCCCAAGAGACCCAGTACTTC.

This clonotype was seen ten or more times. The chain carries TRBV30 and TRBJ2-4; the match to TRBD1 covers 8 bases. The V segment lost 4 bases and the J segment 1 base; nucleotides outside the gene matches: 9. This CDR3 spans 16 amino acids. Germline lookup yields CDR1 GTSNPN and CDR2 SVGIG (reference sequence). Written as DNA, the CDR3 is TGTGCCTGGACAGGGGGCGAGGCGCTGGCCAAAAACATTCAGTACTTC. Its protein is CAWTGGEALAKNIQYF.

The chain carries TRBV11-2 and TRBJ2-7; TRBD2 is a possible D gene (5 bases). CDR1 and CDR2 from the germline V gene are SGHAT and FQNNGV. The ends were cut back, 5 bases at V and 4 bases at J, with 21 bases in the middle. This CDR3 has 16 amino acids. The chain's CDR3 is CASSHAAGYPQYEQYF. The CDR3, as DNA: TGTGCCAGCAGCCACGCCGCGGGTTACCCACAATACGAGCAGTACTTC.

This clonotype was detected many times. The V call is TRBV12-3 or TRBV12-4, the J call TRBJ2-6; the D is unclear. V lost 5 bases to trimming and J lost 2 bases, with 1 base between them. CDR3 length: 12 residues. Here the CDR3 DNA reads TGTGCCAGCAGTCCTGGGGCCAACGTCCTGACTTTC. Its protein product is CASSPGANVLTF.

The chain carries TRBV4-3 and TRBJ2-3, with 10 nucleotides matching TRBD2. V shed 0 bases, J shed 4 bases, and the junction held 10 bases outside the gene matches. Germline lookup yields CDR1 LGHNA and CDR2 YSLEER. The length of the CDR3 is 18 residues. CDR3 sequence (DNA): TGCGCCAGCAGCCAAGAAGGGAGAGCGGGGGGGTCTGCAGATACGCAGTATTTT. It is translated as CASSQEGRAGGSADTQYF.

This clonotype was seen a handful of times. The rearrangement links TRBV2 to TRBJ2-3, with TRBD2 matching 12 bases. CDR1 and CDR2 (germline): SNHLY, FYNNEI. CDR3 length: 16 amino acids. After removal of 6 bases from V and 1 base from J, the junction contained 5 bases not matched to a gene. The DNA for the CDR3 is TGTGCCAGCAGGAAGACTAGCGGGGGTGGCACAGATACGCAGTATTTT. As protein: CASRKTSGGGTDTQYF.

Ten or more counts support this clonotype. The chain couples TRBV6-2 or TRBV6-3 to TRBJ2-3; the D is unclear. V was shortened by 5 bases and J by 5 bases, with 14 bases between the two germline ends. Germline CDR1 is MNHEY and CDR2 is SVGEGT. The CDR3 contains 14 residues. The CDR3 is CASSLRTSRDTQYF. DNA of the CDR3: TGTGCCAGCAGTCTTCGGACCTCAAGAGATACGCAGTATTTT.

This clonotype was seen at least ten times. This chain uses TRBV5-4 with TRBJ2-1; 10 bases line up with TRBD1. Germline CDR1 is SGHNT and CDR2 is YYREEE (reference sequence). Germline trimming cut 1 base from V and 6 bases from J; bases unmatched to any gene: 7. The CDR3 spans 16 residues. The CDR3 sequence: CASSLTGTGVSNEQFF. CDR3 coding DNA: TGTGCCAGCAGCTTGACCGGGACAGGGGTCAGCAATGAGCAGTTCTTC.

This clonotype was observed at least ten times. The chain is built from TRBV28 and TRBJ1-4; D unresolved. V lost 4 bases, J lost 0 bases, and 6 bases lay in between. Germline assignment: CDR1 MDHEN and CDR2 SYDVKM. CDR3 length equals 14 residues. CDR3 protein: CASSSTTTNEKLFF. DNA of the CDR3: TGTGCCAGCAGTTCGACAACAACTAATGAAAAACTGTTTTTT.